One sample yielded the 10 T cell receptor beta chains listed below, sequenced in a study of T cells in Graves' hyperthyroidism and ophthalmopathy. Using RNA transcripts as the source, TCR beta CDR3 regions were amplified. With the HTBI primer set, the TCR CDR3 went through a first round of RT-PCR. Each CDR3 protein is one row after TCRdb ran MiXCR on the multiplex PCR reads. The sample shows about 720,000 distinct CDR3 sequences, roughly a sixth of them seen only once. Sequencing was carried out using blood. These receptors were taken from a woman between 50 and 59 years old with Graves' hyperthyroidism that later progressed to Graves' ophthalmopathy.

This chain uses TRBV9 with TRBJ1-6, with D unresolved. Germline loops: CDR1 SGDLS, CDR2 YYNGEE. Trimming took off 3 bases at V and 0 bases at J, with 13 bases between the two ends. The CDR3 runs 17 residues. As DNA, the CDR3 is TGTGCCAGCAGCGCCGGGTTTCCGAGCTCCTATAATTCACCCCTCCACTTT. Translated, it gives CASSAGFPSSYNSPLHF. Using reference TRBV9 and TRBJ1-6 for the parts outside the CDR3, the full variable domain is DSGVTQTPKHLITATGQRVTLRCSPRSGDLSVYWYQQSLDQGLQFLIQYYNGEERAKGNILERFSAQQFPDLHSELNLSSLELGDSALYFCASSAGFPSSYNSPLHFGNGTRLTVT.

CDR3 DNA sequence: TGTGCCAGCAAGAATGGGGCCAACGTCCTGACTTTC. Translating gives CASKNGANVLTF. The genes are TRBV6-1 and TRBJ2-6, with D unclear. The germline gives CDR1 MNHNS, CDR2 SASEGT. CDR3 length: 12 residues. With 7 bases removed from V and 3 bases from J, the gap between germline ends came to 4 bases.

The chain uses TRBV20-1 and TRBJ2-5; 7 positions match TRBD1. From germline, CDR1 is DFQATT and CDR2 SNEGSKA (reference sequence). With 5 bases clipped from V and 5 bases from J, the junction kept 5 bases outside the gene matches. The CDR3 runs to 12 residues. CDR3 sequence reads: CSASDRDETQYF. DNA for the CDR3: TGCAGTGCTTCAGACAGGGATGAGACCCAGTACTTC.

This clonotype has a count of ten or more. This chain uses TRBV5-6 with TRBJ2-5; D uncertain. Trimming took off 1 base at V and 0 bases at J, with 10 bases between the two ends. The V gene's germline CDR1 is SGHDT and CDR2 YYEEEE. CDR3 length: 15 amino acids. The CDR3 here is CASSLLTRHQETQYF. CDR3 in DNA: TGTGCCAGCAGCTTGCTCACCAGACACCAAGAGACCCAGTACTTC.

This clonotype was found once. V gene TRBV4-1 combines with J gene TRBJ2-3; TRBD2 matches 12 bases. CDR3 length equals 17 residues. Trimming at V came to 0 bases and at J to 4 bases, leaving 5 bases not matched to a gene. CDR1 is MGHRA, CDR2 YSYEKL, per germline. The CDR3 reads CASSQEKTSGGSDTQYF. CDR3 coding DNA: TGCGCCAGCAGCCAAGAAAAGACTAGCGGGGGATCAGATACGCAGTATTTT.

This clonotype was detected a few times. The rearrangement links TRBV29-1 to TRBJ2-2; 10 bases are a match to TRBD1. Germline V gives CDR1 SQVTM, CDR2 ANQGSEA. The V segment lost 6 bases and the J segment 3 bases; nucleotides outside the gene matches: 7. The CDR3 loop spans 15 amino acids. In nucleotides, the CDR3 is TGCAGCGTAAAGGGACAGGGGACTTACACCGGGGAGCTGTTTTTT. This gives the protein CSVKGQGTYTGELFF.

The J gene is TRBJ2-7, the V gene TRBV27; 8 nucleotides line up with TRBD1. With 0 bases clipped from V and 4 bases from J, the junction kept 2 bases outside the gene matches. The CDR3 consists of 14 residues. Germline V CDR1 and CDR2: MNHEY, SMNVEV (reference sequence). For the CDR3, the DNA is TGTGCCAGCAGTTTATCCAGGGGGCCTTACGAGCAGTACTTC. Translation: CASSLSRGPYEQYF.

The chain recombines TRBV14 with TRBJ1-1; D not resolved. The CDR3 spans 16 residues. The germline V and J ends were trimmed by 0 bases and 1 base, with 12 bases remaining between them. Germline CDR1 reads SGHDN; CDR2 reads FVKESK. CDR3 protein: CASSQDRGRRNTEAFF. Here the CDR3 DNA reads TGTGCCAGCAGCCAAGATCGAGGCAGGAGGAACACTGAAGCTTTCTTT.

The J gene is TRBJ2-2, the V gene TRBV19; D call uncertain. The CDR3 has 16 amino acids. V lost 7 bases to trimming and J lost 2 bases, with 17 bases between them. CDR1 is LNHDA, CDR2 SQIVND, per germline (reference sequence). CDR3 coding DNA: TGTGCCAGTACCCCCAGGTGGCAGGCTAACACCGGGGAGCTGTTTTTT. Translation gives CASTPRWQANTGELFF.

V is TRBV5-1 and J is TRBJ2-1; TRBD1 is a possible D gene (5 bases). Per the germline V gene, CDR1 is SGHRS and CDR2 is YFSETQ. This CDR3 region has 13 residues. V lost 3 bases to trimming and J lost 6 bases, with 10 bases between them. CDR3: CASSWGPSNEQFF. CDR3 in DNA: TGCGCCAGCAGCTGGGGCCCTTCCAATGAGCAGTTCTTC.